This TCR beta chain was obtained from a study of cytomegalovirus exposure and HLA in healthy donors. Use of 60 Vbeta and 13 Jbeta primers characterized the PCR. Sequencing used immunoSEQ multiplex PCR; TCRdb keeps in-frame clones, though not all of them. The sample contains over 200,000 clones, roughly 82% of which appear only once. General study points: Immune exposure data for these donors was limited to CMV serostatus. A later examination showed that TCR association rates differed by HLA locus, with DRB1 most and HLA-C fewest.

As to this clone: The target antigen is unknown.

This receptor was identified in a woman aged 40-49 years in good health and CMV-seropositive. The sequencing input was PBMCs.

CDR3 coding DNA: TGTGCCAGCAGCGTAGAGGCAGGGGCGGTTTACGAGCAGTACTTC. It encodes CASSVEAGAVYEQYF. The chain recombines TRBV9 with TRBJ2-7; tentatively, D is TRBD1 (6 bases). The CDR3 is 15 amino acids. Germline V CDR1 and CDR2: SGDLS, YYNGEE. V was pared by 0 bases and J by 4 bases, with 14 bases between.